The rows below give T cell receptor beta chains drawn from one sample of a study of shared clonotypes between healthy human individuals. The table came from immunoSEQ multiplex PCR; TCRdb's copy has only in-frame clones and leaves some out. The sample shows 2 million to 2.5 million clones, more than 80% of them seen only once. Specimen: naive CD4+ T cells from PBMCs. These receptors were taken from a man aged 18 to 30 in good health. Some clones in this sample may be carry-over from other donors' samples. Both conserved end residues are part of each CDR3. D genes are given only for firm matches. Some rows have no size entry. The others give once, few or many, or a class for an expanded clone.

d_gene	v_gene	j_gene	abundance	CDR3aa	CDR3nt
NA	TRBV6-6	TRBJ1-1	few	CASSYSRGNTEAFF	TGTGCCAGCAGTTACTCGCGTGGAAACACTGAAGCTTTCTTT
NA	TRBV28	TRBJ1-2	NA	CASMRGIGGYTF	TGTGCCAGCATGCGGGGGATAGGGGGCTACACCTTC
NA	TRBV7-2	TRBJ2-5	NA	CASSPARTEQETQYF	TGTGCCAGCAGCCCAGCACGGACGGAGCAAGAGACCCAGTACTTC
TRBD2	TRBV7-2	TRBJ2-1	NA	CASSRTSGGYNEQFF	TGTGCCAGCAGCCGGACTAGCGGGGGGTACAATGAGCAGTTCTTC
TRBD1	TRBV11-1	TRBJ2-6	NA	CASSLGTVGANVLTF	TGTGCCAGCAGCCTCGGGACAGTCGGGGCCAACGTCCTGACTTTC
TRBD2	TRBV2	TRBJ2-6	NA	CASSALFRGSTYSGANVLTF	TGTGCCAGCAGTGCTTTGTTCCGCGGGAGCACGTACTCTGGGGCCAACGTCCTGACTTTC
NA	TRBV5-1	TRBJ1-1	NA	CASSQRPPGQINTEAFF	TGCGCCAGCAGCCAACGGCCGCCGGGACAAATAAACACTGAAGCTTTCTTT
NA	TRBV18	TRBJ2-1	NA	CASSRHRESYDEQFF	TGTGCCAGCTCCCGACACAGAGAATCTTACGATGAGCAGTTCTTC
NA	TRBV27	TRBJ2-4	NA	CASSSHERAKNIQYF	TGTGCCAGCAGTTCACATGAGAGGGCCAAAAACATTCAGTACTTC
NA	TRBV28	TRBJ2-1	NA	CASYHMTAPSYNEQFF	TGTGCCAGCTACCACATGACCGCCCCCTCTTACAATGAGCAGTTCTTC
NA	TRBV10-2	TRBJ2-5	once	CANTSGVAEHQETQYF	TGCGCCAACACTTCCGGGGTAGCGGAACATCAAGAGACCCAGTACTTC
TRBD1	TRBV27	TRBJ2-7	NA	CATHRTGIGEQYF	TGTGCCACCCACCGGACAGGGATCGGGGAGCAGTACTTC
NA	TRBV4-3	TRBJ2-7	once	CASSQGGGASYEQYF	TGCGCCAGCAGCCAAGGCGGAGGGGCCTCCTACGAGCAGTACTTC
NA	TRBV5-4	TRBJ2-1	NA	CASSRDTASAYNEQFF	TGTGCCAGCAGCCGAGACACGGCTAGCGCCTACAATGAGCAGTTCTTC
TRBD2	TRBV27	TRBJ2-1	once	CASSRRDYYNEQFF	TGTGCCAGCAGTCGCCGGGACTACTACAATGAGCAGTTCTTC
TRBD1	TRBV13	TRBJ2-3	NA	CASSLGQGRDTDTQYF	TGTGCCAGCAGCCTCGGACAGGGGCGTGACACAGATACGCAGTATTTT
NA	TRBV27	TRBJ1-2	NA	CASSFAGLGGYTF	TGTGCCAGCAGTTTCGCGGGGTTGGGTGGCTACACCTTC
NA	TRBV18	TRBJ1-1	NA	CASSPLRGYDTEAFF	TGTGCCAGCTCACCACTCAGGGGATATGACACTGAAGCTTTCTTT
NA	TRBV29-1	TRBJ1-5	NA	CSVLGGNGNQPQHF	TGCAGCGTCCTCGGGGGGAACGGCAATCAGCCCCAGCATTTT
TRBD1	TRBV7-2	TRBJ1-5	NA	CASSWTGDTNQPQHF	TGTGCCAGCAGTTGGACAGGGGATACCAATCAGCCCCAGCATTTT
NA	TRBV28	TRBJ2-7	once	CASSSVITIKGEFGYEQYF	TGTGCCAGCAGTTCGGTTATAACTATAAAGGGGGAATTTGGCTACGAGCAGTACTTC
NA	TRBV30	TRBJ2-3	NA	CAWSVQSGWATDTQYF	TGTGCCTGGAGTGTACAATCAGGGTGGGCGACAGATACGCAGTATTTT
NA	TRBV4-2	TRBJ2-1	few	CASRRLGLSYNEQFF	TGTGCCAGCAGAAGACTGGGGCTATCCTACAATGAGCAGTTCTTC
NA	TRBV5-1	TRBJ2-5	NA	CASSPLGTFQETQYF	TGCGCCAGCAGCCCTTTGGGGACATTTCAAGAGACCCAGTACTTC
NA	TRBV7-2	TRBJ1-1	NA	CASSLGVSGRVSFF	TGTGCCAGCAGCTTAGGTGTTTCAGGGAGGGTGAGTTTCTTT
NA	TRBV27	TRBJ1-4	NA	CASSLGRNREKLFF	TGTGCCAGCAGTTTGGGGAGGAATCGGGAAAAACTGTTTTTT
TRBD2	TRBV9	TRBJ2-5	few	CASSVATGGGWETQYF	TGTGCCAGCAGCGTAGCTACGGGCGGGGGATGGGAGACCCAGTACTTC
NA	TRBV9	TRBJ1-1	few	CASSRGQVNTEAFF	TGTGCCAGCAGCAGGGGACAAGTGAACACTGAAGCTTTCTTT
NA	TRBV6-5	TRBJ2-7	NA	CASRLPGRAREQYF	TGTGCCAGCAGACTACCGGGACGCGCAAGGGAGCAGTACTTC
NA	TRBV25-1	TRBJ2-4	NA	CASSDPRGPGDIQYF	TGTGCCAGCAGTGACCCAAGGGGACCCGGGGACATTCAGTACTTC